A single sample gave rise to the 13 T cell receptor beta chains below, sequenced in a study of beta chain features in type 1 diabetes. Which antigens these TCRs recognize remains unknown. Regarding the study as a whole: All four CD4+ subsets from Type 1 diabetes patients carried moderately but significantly shorter TCRB CDR3s.

Expressed TCRB transcripts were sequenced after all isolated RNA was converted to cDNA. Method: immunoSEQ multiplex PCR; TCRdb's copy keeps in-frame clones and lacks some. The repertoire includes under 300,000 clones, approximately 16% of them detected once, and approximately 0.087% sits in the top ten. Specimen: naive CD4+ T cells from blood. These receptors originate from a young man with type 1 diabetes.

This clone was seen a few times. This CDR3 is CASSLTGTIPGNEQFF. CDR3 sequence (DNA): TGCGCCAGCAGCTTGACCGGTACCATCCCCGGGAATGAGCAGTTCTTC. The chain couples TRBV5-1 to TRBJ2-1; D gene uncertain. The V gene lost 1 base and the J gene lost 7 bases, with 18 bases spanning the gap. Germline V gene lookup returns CDR1 SGHRS and CDR2 YFSETQ. The CDR3 loop spans 16 amino acids.

This chain uses TRBV10-3 with TRBJ2-5; maybe TRBD2 (6 bases). This CDR3 is built from 12 residues. Germline V gives CDR1 ENHRY, CDR2 SYGVKD. Trimming took 10 bases from V and 5 from J, leaving 14 bases between them. The DNA for the CDR3 is TGTGCCACCTCTGGAGGGATTGAGACCCAGTACTTC. Protein: CATSGGIETQYF.

This clone was detected only a few times. The V call is TRBV11-1, the J call TRBJ2-7, with D perhaps matching TRBD1 (6 bases). With 5 bases removed from V and 2 bases from J, the gap between germline ends came to 13 bases. CDR3 length: 14 amino acids. Germline assignment: CDR1 SGHAT and CDR2 FQDESV (reference sequence). The CDR3 region has the DNA TGTGCCAGCAGCCTCAGGGACATCCCCTACGAGCAGTACTTC. Protein product: CASSLRDIPYEQYF. Full variable domain (rest looked up from reference TRBV11-1 and TRBJ2-7): EAEVAQSPRYKITEKSQAVAFWCDPISGHATLYWYRQILGQGPELLVQFQDESVVDDSQLPKDRFSAERLKGVDSTLKIQPAELGDSAMYLCASSLRDIPYEQYFGPGTRLTVT.

This clone occurred a few times. The chain joins TRBV30 to TRBJ2-7, with 8 positions matching TRBD2. The V gene's germline CDR1 is GTSNPN and CDR2 SVGIG (reference sequence). The CDR3 spans 13 residues. Trimming cost V 8 bases and J 5 bases; bases outside gene matches: 11. The CDR3 DNA reads TGTGCCGGAGGCGGGAGGCAGCTCCACGAGCAGTACTTC. Translated: CAGGGRQLHEQYF.

CDR3 sequence reads: CASGWTVNTEAFF. CDR3 sequence (DNA): TGTGCCAGCGGCTGGACAGTGAACACTGAAGCTTTCTTT. The rearrangement links TRBV7-3 to TRBJ1-1; D is perhaps TRBD1 (6 bases). V was trimmed by 8 bases and J by 0 bases, leaving 10 bases between them. Germline values: CDR1 SGHTA, CDR2 FQGTGA. CDR3 length equals 13 residues.

As DNA, the CDR3 is TGTGCCAGCAGCTTAGTTGCTGCCTCCTACGAGCAGTACTTC. This translates into CASSLVAASYEQYF. The genes are TRBV7-2 and TRBJ2-7; the D is unclear. The germline V and J ends were trimmed by 1 base and 0 bases, with 7 bases remaining between them. Germline V CDR1 and CDR2: SGHTA, FQGNSA. The CDR3 is 14 residues long.

For this clone: Since a much larger clone is just one base distant, this may be a read error. This CDR3 is also generated by other DNA sequences in the sample. This chain uses TRBV7-3 with TRBJ2-3; D is unresolved. Deletions cut 3 bases from V and 0 bases from J, with 1 base between. CDR1 is SGHTA, CDR2 FQGTGA, per germline. The CDR3 totals 12 residues. CDR3 sequence (DNA): TGTGCCAGCAGCTTGAGCACAGATACGCAGTATTTT. Residues: CASSLSTDTQYF.

The chain links TRBV5-6 to TRBJ2-5, with D perhaps assigned TRBD1 or TRBD2 (6 bases each). CDR1 and CDR2 (germline): SGHDT, YYEEEE. This CDR3 has 14 amino acids. V lost 4 bases and J 7 bases, leaving 17 bases between the germline ends. The CDR3 spells CASSLEGGKVTQYF. The CDR3 coding sequence is TGTGCCAGCAGCCTGGAGGGGGGCAAGGTGACCCAGTACTTC.

Details on this clone: Other DNA sequences within the sample encode an identical CDR3. The J gene is TRBJ2-3, the V gene TRBV5-1; D possibly corresponds to TRBD1 (5 bases). Germline V CDR1 and CDR2: SGHRS, YFSETQ. The ends were cut back, 0 bases at V and 4 bases at J, with 6 bases in the middle. CDR3 length equals 13 residues. CDR3 in DNA: TGCGCCAGCAGCTTGGAAGGGGCAGATACGCAGTATTTT. Residues: CASSLEGADTQYF. The entire variable domain, with the rest obtained from reference TRBV5-1 and TRBJ2-3, is as follows: KAGVTQTPRYLIKTRGQQVTLSCSPISGHRSVSWYQQTPGQGLQFLFEYFSETQRNKGNFPGRFSGRQFSNSRSEMNVSTLELGDSALYLCASSLEGADTQYFGPGTRLTVL.

This clone was recorded a few times. This chain uses TRBV20-1 with TRBJ2-1; possibly TRBD2 for D (6 bases). This CDR3 comprises 11 residues. The germline V and J ends were trimmed by 7 bases and 7 bases, with 11 bases remaining between them. Germline values: CDR1 DFQATT, CDR2 SNEGSKA (reference sequence). The CDR3 sequence is CSVRERNEQFF. CDR3 coding DNA: TGCAGTGTCCGGGAGAGGAATGAGCAGTTCTTC.

The gene calls are TRBV4-3 and TRBJ1-1; 7 bases align to TRBD1. The CDR3 contains 17 residues. V lost 0 bases to trimming and J lost 0 bases; unmatched junction nucleotides: 7. Per germline, CDR1 LGHNA and CDR2 YSLEER. The CDR3 region has the DNA TGCGCCAGCAGCCAAGATTTTACAGGGGACATGAACACTGAAGCTTTCTTT. It yields the protein CASSQDFTGDMNTEAFF.

The V call is TRBV27, the J call TRBJ2-7; D ambiguous. This CDR3 is built from 15 residues. Germline V lookup: CDR1 MNHEY, CDR2 SMNVEV (reference sequence). Trimming removed 4 bases from V and 6 bases from J, with 19 bases in between. Here the CDR3 reads CASSSSHPRVGEQYF. In DNA form, the CDR3 reads TGTGCCAGCAGTTCGTCGCACCCTAGGGTGGGCGAGCAGTACTTC.

Only a few counts were recorded for this clone. The V and J genes are TRBV6-6 and TRBJ2-7; 8 positions match TRBD1. Germline CDR1 MNHNY, CDR2 SVGAGI (reference sequence). CDR3 size: 15 residues. J gave up 2 bases and V 2 bases, and 5 bases lay outside the gene matches. This CDR3 is CASSYGQGYTYEQYF. The CDR3 coding sequence is TGTGCCAGCAGTTACGGACAGGGTTATACCTACGAGCAGTACTTC.